Below are 19 T cell receptor beta chains sequenced from a single sample in a study of human T cells and chemical hapten exposure. Time point here: patch test 1, 2 weeks after DPC sensitization. Treatment meaning: therapeutic diphenylcyclopropenone sensitization with weekly scalp DPC. TCRdb used MiXCR to reprocess the RACE reads, holding one entry per CDR3 protein. The table lists around 71,000 distinct CDR3 sequences, 7.5% to 10% of them singletons. The sequencing here drew on whole blood, taken in connection with sensitization to the hapten diphenylcyclopropenone (DPC). These receptors were collected from a woman aged 40-49 years with alopecia areata. Some clones in this sample may be carry-over from other donors' samples.

In its sample, this clonotype was seen many times. The V gene is TRBV25-1, the J gene TRBJ2-1; D remains ambiguous. Deletions cut 5 bases from V and 9 bases from J, with 8 bases between. The CDR3 sequence is 11 residues long. Germline V gene sequence: CDR1 MGHDK, CDR2 SYGVNS. CDR3 bases: TGTGCCAGCAGTTTTTCGCGTGAGCAGTTCTTC. It encodes CASSFSREQFF.

This clonotype was recorded at least ten times. This rearrangement joins TRBV20-1 to TRBJ1-5; D ambiguous. Germline CDR1 reads DFQATT; CDR2 reads SNEGSKA (reference sequence). This CDR3 is 12 amino acids long. With 1 base removed from V and 4 bases from J, the gap between germline ends came to 5 bases. This CDR3 is CSARGSNQPQHF. The CDR3 bases are TGCAGTGCTAGAGGGTCAAATCAGCCCCAGCATTTT.

In its sample, this clonotype was seen many times. CDR3 sequence reads: CASSPSEGQGYGYTF. Here the CDR3 DNA reads TGTGCCAGCTCACCAAGCGAGGGACAGGGCTATGGCTACACCTTC. The chain combines TRBV18 with TRBJ1-2, with 9 bases identical to TRBD1. Germline assignment: CDR1 KGHSH and CDR2 LQKENI. The CDR3 is 15 residues long. Losses at the gene ends were 2 bases for V and 4 bases for J; bases not matched to a gene: 5.

This clonotype has more than one count but fewer than ten. The chain couples TRBV6-5 to TRBJ1-6; D not resolved. The CDR3 totals 13 residues. Germline CDR1 reads MNHEY; CDR2 reads SVGAGI. Trimming took 6 bases from V and 7 from J, leaving 10 bases between them. As DNA, the CDR3 is TGTGCCAGCAGAATAGGGTACAATTCACCCCTCCACTTT. Translated, it gives CASRIGYNSPLHF.

This clonotype appeared a few times. The genes are TRBV4-2 and TRBJ2-7; no clear D gene. This CDR3 spans 13 amino acids. The germline V gene has CDR1 LGHNA and CDR2 YNFKEQ. V gave up 0 bases and J gave up 5 bases, with 8 bases separating them. CDR3 residues: CASSQEPNDEQYF. In nucleotides, the CDR3 is TGTGCCAGCAGCCAAGAACCCAATGACGAGCAGTACTTC.

This clonotype was seen ten or more times. This chain uses TRBV4-1 with TRBJ1-5, with a possible D match to TRBD1 (6 bases). This CDR3 contains 15 residues. V shed 0 bases and J shed 7 bases, with 13 bases lying between them. CDR1 MGHRA and CDR2 YSYEKL come from the germline V gene. CDR3 nucleotides: TGCGCCAGCAGCCAAGAACGAGGGGGGAGCCAGCCCCAGCATTTT. This translates into CASSQERGGSQPQHF.

This clonotype was seen only a few times. The rearrangement joins TRBV6-5 to TRBJ1-1; D call uncertain. Germline V lookup: CDR1 MNHEY, CDR2 SVGAGI. Trimming left V 3 bases short and J 7 bases short, with 6 bases between. CDR3 length: 11 amino acids. The CDR3: CASSYGSEAFF. The CDR3 DNA reads as TGTGCCAGCAGTTATGGGAGTGAAGCTTTCTTT.

Ten or more counts support this clonotype. The J gene is TRBJ2-5, the V gene TRBV20-1; no definite D call. The germline V gene has CDR1 DFQATT and CDR2 SNEGSKA (reference sequence). The V gene lost 6 bases and the J gene lost 4 bases, with 27 bases spanning the gap. The CDR3 extends over 17 amino acids. This chain's CDR3 is CSADPSVRLGPAETQYF. The CDR3 bases are TGCAGTGCCGACCCCTCGGTGAGGTTGGGCCCAGCAGAGACCCAGTACTTC.

This clonotype occurred many times. The V gene is TRBV27, the J gene TRBJ1-1; D might be TRBD1 (5 bases). Germline V gives CDR1 MNHEY, CDR2 SMNVEV (reference sequence). The V gene lost 1 base and the J gene lost 3 bases, with 12 bases spanning the gap. The CDR3 length is 15 residues. CDR3 sequence reads: CASSLFSGAYTEAFF. Here the CDR3 DNA reads TGTGCCAGCAGTTTATTTTCCGGGGCCTACACTGAAGCTTTCTTT.

The chain employs TRBV6-2 or TRBV6-3 and TRBJ1-5; TRBD1 might be the D (5 bases). Germline assignment: CDR1 MNHEY and CDR2 SVGEGT. The germline V and J ends were trimmed by 2 bases and 12 bases, with 17 bases remaining between them. This CDR3 comprises 14 residues. The CDR3: CASSYGYQGPNQHF. The DNA of the CDR3 is TGTGCCAGCAGTTACGGCTACCAGGGCCCAAACCAGCATTTT.

This clonotype was seen only a few times. The J gene is TRBJ2-1, the V gene TRBV4-3; 10 bases match TRBD2. Germline CDR1 and CDR2: LGHNA and YSLEER. The CDR3 has 19 residues. V lost 2 bases to trimming and J lost 4 bases; unmatched junction nucleotides: 14. The chain's CDR3 is CASSQSPSGGAGTYNEQFF. In DNA, the CDR3 is TGCGCCAGCAGCCAAAGCCCCAGCGGGGGGGCCGGGACTTACAATGAGCAGTTCTTC.

The chain links TRBV7-2 to TRBJ2-5; D is tentatively TRBD1 or TRBD2 (5 bases each). The germline V gene encodes CDR1 SGHTA and CDR2 FQGNSA. Trimming took off 5 bases at V and 4 bases at J, with 20 bases between the two ends. This CDR3 region has 16 residues. CDR3 coding DNA: TGTGCCAGCAGCCCCCATGTCGTGGGGGTGGCAGAGACCCAGTACTTC. Its protein product is CASSPHVVGVAETQYF.

This clonotype was seen many times. The J gene is TRBJ2-5, the V gene TRBV2, with a weak D call TRBD1 (5 bases). CDR3 length: 15 amino acids. Germline assignment: CDR1 SNHLY and CDR2 FYNNEI. The ends were cut back, 0 bases at V and 2 bases at J, with 10 bases in the middle. CDR3 sequence (DNA): TGTGCCAGCAGTGAAGCGGGGAACAGGCAAGAGACCCAGTACTTC. This sequence encodes CASSEAGNRQETQYF. Combining the CDR3 with reference TRBV2 and TRBJ2-5 gives the whole variable domain EPEVTQTPSHQVTQMGQEVILRCVPISNHLYFYWYRQILGQKVEFLVSFYNNEISEKSEIFDDQFSVERPDGSNFTLKIRSTKLEDSAMYFCASSEAGNRQETQYFGPGTRLLVL.

This clonotype occurred a few times. This chain connects TRBV7-9 to TRBJ2-2; TRBD1 is a possible D gene (5 bases). Germline loops: CDR1 SEHNR, CDR2 FQNEAQ (reference sequence). The CDR3 is 17 residues long. V lost 0 bases to trimming and J lost 6 bases, with 17 bases between them. The CDR3 nucleotides read TGTGCCAGCAGCTTAGCCAGACAGAGCGCCCGGTCCGGGGAGCTGTTTTTT. Translation gives CASSLARQSARSGELFF.

In this sample, this clonotype turned up many times. The chain uses TRBV4-2 and TRBJ2-7; weak D call: TRBD1 (6 bases). Germline CDR1 and CDR2: LGHNA and YNFKEQ. V lost 0 bases, J lost 3 bases, and 12 bases lay in between. The CDR3 has 15 residues. The CDR3 region is CASSQEKDRYYEQYF. The CDR3 DNA is TGTGCCAGCAGCCAAGAAAAAGACAGGTACTACGAGCAGTACTTC.

This clonotype has ten or more counts. This sequence joins TRBV18 and TRBJ2-7; TRBD2 matches at 8 bases. The CDR3 has 15 residues. CDR1 is KGHSH and CDR2 is LQKENI in the germline V gene. Trimming at V came to 4 bases and at J to 3 bases, leaving 8 bases not matched to a gene. The CDR3 loop is CASSRTGGGVYEQYF. CDR3 nucleotide sequence: TGTGCCAGCTCACGTACCGGGGGGGGCGTCTACGAGCAGTACTTC.

The chain has TRBV20-1 and TRBJ2-3, with 11 bases matching TRBD2. The CDR3 is made up of 15 amino acids. Trimming at V came to 5 bases and at J to 6 bases, leaving 10 bases not matched to a gene. The germline V gene encodes CDR1 DFQATT and CDR2 SNEGSKA (reference sequence). Written as DNA, the CDR3 is TGCAGTGCTCCCTTGACTAGCGGGGTACCTGATACGCAGTATTTT. Amino acid sequence: CSAPLTSGVPDTQYF.

This clonotype occurred a few times. V gene TRBV11-2 combines with J gene TRBJ1-5, with D perhaps matching TRBD1 (6 bases). This CDR3 has 16 amino acids. Trimming took 0 bases from V and 4 from J, leaving 13 bases between them. CDR1 is SGHAT, CDR2 FQNNGV, per germline. The DNA for the CDR3 is TGTGCCAGCAGCTTAGAGCCGGGGGGGCGGAATCAGCCCCAGCATTTT. Translated: CASSLEPGGRNQPQHF. The variable domain in full, completed from reference TRBV11-2 and TRBJ1-5, reads EAGVAQSPRYKIIEKRQSVAFWCNPISGHATLYWYQQILGQGPKLLIQFQNNGVVDDSQLPKDRFSAERLKGVDSTLKIQPAKLEDSAVYLCASSLEPGGRNQPQHFGDGTRLSIL.

This clonotype was counted only a few times. The J gene is TRBJ2-3, the V gene TRBV11-1; the D is unclear. The V gene's germline CDR1 is SGHAT and CDR2 FQDESV (reference sequence). The CDR3 is 15 residues long. Trimming pared 3 bases from V and 0 bases from J, leaving 10 bases between. The CDR3 protein is CASSLRTISTDTQYF. The CDR3 bases are TGTGCCAGCAGCTTGAGGACGATCAGCACAGATACGCAGTATTTT.